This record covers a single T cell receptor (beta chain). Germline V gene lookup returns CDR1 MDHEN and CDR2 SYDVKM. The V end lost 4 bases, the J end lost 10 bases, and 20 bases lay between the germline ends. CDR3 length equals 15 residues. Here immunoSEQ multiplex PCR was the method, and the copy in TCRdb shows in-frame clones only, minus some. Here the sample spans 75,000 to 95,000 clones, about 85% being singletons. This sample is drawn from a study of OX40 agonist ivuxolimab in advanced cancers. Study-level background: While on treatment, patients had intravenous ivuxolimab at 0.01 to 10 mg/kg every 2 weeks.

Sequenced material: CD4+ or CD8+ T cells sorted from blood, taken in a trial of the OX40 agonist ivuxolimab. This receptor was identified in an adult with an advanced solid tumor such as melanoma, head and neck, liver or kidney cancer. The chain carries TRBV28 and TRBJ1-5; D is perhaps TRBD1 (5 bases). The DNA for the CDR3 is TGTGCCAGCAGTTGGTATCAAGGGGCAGGATTACCCCAGCATTTT. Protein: CASSWYQGAGLPQHF. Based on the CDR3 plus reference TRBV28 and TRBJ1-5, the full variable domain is DVKVTQSSRYLVKRTGEKVFLECVQDMDHENMFWYRQDPGLGLRLIYFSYDVKMKEKGDIPEGYSVSREKKERFSLILESASTNQTSMYLCASSWYQGAGLPQHFGDGTRLSIL.